This T cell receptor (beta chain) was found in a study of OX40 agonist ivuxolimab in advanced cancers. Blood sampling was done at baseline, cycle 4 day 1, and cycle 7 day 1. V was shortened by 0 bases and J by 1 base, with 10 bases between the two germline ends. Germline V gene sequence: CDR1 SGHKS, CDR2 YYEKEE (reference sequence). This CDR3 is built from 16 residues. The table came from immunoSEQ multiplex PCR; TCRdb's copy has only in-frame clones and leaves some out. Of tens of thousands of clones in the sample, about 83% were seen once. This clone was seen once. The J gene is TRBJ2-2, the V gene TRBV5-5; maybe TRBD1 (6 bases). This TCR derives from an adult with an advanced solid tumor such as melanoma, head and neck, liver or kidney cancer. The sample here was CD4+ or CD8+ T cells sorted from blood, taken in a trial of the OX40 agonist ivuxolimab. CDR3 protein: CASSLVTGLNTGELFF. For the CDR3, the DNA is TGTGCCAGCAGCTTGGTCACAGGGTTGAACACCGGGGAGCTGTTTTTT. Complete variable domain (other parts from reference TRBV5-5 and TRBJ2-2): DAGVTQSPTHLIKTRGQQVTLRCSPISGHKSVSWYQQVLGQGPQFIFQYYEKEERGRGNFPDRFSARQFPNYSSELNVNALLLGDSALYLCASSLVTGLNTGELFFGEGSRLTVL.